A single sample gave rise to the 27 T cell receptor beta chains below, sequenced in a study of blood T cell repertoires in COVID-19. Clones were read by immunoSEQ multiplex PCR, and TCRdb kept only the in-frame ones, dropping some. The table lists approximately 170,000 clones, approximately 83% of them singletons. The specimen sequenced was peripheral blood. Every receptor here comes from a man in his sixties or seventies who had recovered from COVID-19.

This clone was counted a single time. The chain carries TRBV5-1 and TRBJ1-1; 10 nucleotides align to TRBD1. This CDR3 has 18 residues. From germline, CDR1 is SGHRS and CDR2 YFSETQ. Trimming took 0 bases from V and 0 from J; bases not matched to a gene: 8. CDR3 protein: CASSLARTGGFMNTEAFF. DNA of the CDR3: TGCGCCAGCAGCTTGGCTCGGACAGGGGGGTTTATGAACACTGAAGCTTTCTTT. Supplemented by reference TRBV5-1 and TRBJ1-1, the full variable domain reads KAGVTQTPRYLIKTRGQQVTLSCSPISGHRSVSWYQQTPGQGLQFLFEYFSETQRNKGNFPGRFSGRQFSNSRSEMNVSTLELGDSALYLCASSLARTGGFMNTEAFFGQGTRLTVV.

V gene TRBV5-1 combines with J gene TRBJ1-1, with TRBD1 as a possible D gene (5 bases). The CDR3 runs 13 residues. Trimming pared 0 bases from V and 10 bases from J, leaving 13 bases between. Germline V lookup: CDR1 SGHRS, CDR2 YFSETQ. In nucleotides, the CDR3 is TGCGCCAGCAGCTTGGGGCGGGGGGAGAGAGCTTTCTTT. The encoded protein is CASSLGRGERAFF.

The chain employs TRBV5-8 and TRBJ2-1; 9 nucleotides match TRBD1. Germline CDR1 and CDR2: SGHTS and YDEGEE. V trimming: 2 bases; J trimming: 3 bases; junction bases outside the gene matches: 9. The CDR3 extends over 17 amino acids. Here the CDR3 DNA reads TGTGCCAGCAGCTTTCTTTTCGGGACAGGGATCTACAATGAGCAGTTCTTC. Translation gives CASSFLFGTGIYNEQFF.

J is TRBJ2-1 and V is TRBV2; D uncertain. V was clipped by 4 bases and J by 5 bases, with 3 bases between them. The CDR3 covers 11 residues. The V gene's germline CDR1 is SNHLY and CDR2 FYNNEI. The CDR3 here is CASSVNNEQFF. For the CDR3, the DNA is TGTGCCAGCAGTGTAAACAATGAGCAGTTCTTC. The variable domain in full, with the rest retrieved from reference TRBV2 and TRBJ2-1, is EPEVTQTPSHQVTQMGQEVILRCVPISNHLYFYWYRQILGQKVEFLVSFYNNEISEKSEIFDDQFSVERPDGSNFTLKIRSTKLEDSAMYFCASSVNNEQFFGPGTRLTVL.

V and J are TRBV5-6 and TRBJ2-7, with D perhaps matching TRBD1 (6 bases). The germline V and J ends were trimmed by 3 bases and 3 bases, with 13 bases remaining between them. The CDR3 covers 14 residues. CDR1 and CDR2 from the germline V gene are SGHDT and YYEEEE. CDR3 amino acids: CASSSIRGGYEQYF. CDR3 DNA: TGTGCCAGCAGCTCCATTCGAGGGGGCTACGAGCAGTACTTC.

The gene calls are TRBV14 and TRBJ2-2, with D tentatively TRBD1 (6 bases). The CDR3 is 17 amino acids. Trimming shortened V by 4 bases and J by 4 bases, and 19 bases separated the two germline ends. Germline CDR1 SGHDN, CDR2 FVKESK. CDR3 residues: CASSPRMTGVGTGELFF. CDR3 in DNA: TGTGCCAGCAGCCCTAGAATGACAGGTGTCGGCACCGGGGAGCTGTTTTTT.

This clone appeared a few times. The gene calls are TRBV4-2 and TRBJ2-7; 8 bases are a match to TRBD1. The CDR3 length is 15 residues. The ends lost 1 base at V and 5 bases at J; junction bases unmatched: 7. Germline V gene lookup returns CDR1 LGHNA and CDR2 YNFKEQ. The CDR3 protein is CASSQVQGAADEQYF. The DNA of the CDR3 is TGTGCCAGCAGCCAAGTTCAGGGGGCGGCCGACGAGCAGTACTTC.

V is TRBV10-3 and J is TRBJ2-1, with unresolved D. The CDR3 contains 13 residues. V was cut by 1 base and J by 5 bases, with 6 bases left in between. CDR1 and CDR2 (germline): ENHRY, SYGVKD. CDR3 amino acids: CAISELQDNEQFF. The DNA for the CDR3 is TGTGCCATCAGTGAGTTGCAGGACAATGAGCAGTTCTTC.

The CDR3 reads CASSYDGGGGATDTQYF. Written as DNA, the CDR3 is TGTGCCAGCAGCTACGACGGGGGCGGGGGGGCCACAGATACGCAGTATTTT. V and J are TRBV3-1 (or the pseudogene TRBV3-2) and TRBJ2-3, with 9 bases matching TRBD2. Germline V gene lookup returns CDR1 LGHDT and CDR2 YNNKEL (reference sequence). The junction had 11 bases not matched to a gene; V was cut back by 5 bases and J by 2 bases. This CDR3 is built from 17 residues.

The chain has TRBV5-4 and TRBJ1-6; D perhaps matches TRBD1 (6 bases). In germline, CDR1 is SGHNT, CDR2 YYREEE (reference sequence). V was cut by 5 bases and J by 4 bases, with 13 bases left in between. The CDR3 extends over 15 amino acids. CDR3 in DNA: TGTGCCAGCAGTCCGACTGGACAGTATAATTCACCCCTCCACTTT. It codes for CASSPTGQYNSPLHF.

The chain couples TRBV7-9 to TRBJ2-1; TRBD2 matches at 11 bases. Trimming took 5 bases from V and 9 from J; bases not matched to a gene: 12. Germline CDR1 reads SEHNR; CDR2 reads FQNEAQ (reference sequence). This CDR3 contains 16 residues. The CDR3, as DNA: TGTGCCAGCAGCCTAAACCAACTAGCGGGAGACAGTGAGCAGTTCTTC. Its protein product is CASSLNQLAGDSEQFF.

To note about this clone: Other DNA sequences in this specimen translate into the identical CDR3. The chain has TRBV27 and TRBJ2-2; D is possibly TRBD1 (5 bases). Trimming took off 2 bases at V and 5 bases at J, with 6 bases between the two ends. The germline V gene encodes CDR1 MNHEY and CDR2 SMNVEV (reference sequence). The CDR3 loop spans 13 amino acids. The DNA of the CDR3 is TGTGCCAGCAGTTTAAGGGGAACCGGGGAGCTGTTTTTT. It translates to CASSLRGTGELFF.

This clone was observed a few times. The chain uses TRBV7-9 and TRBJ2-1; 7 bases are shared with TRBD1. The germline V gene has CDR1 SEHNR and CDR2 FQNEAQ (reference sequence). This CDR3 has 16 residues. The junction had 12 bases not matched to a gene; V was cut back by 5 bases and J by 5 bases. In DNA, the CDR3 is TGTGCCAGCAGCCCCCCACCCCCGGGACAGAACAATGAGCAGTTCTTC. It codes for CASSPPPPGQNNEQFF.

The chain joins TRBV9 to TRBJ1-2, with D unclear. Germline V lookup: CDR1 SGDLS, CDR2 YYNGEE. The CDR3 is 14 amino acids. V lost 0 bases to trimming and J lost 8 bases, with 14 bases between them. As DNA, the CDR3 is TGTGCCAGCAGCGTAGATCTGGAGGGTTTCGGCTACACCTTC. This gives the protein CASSVDLEGFGYTF.

J is TRBJ1-4 and V is TRBV10-3, with 10 positions matching TRBD1. V lost 4 bases, J lost 7 bases, and 3 bases stayed unmatched. There are 14 residues in the CDR3. CDR1 is ENHRY, CDR2 SYGVKD, per germline. The CDR3 loop reads CAISGQGAGEKLFF. DNA of the CDR3: TGTGCCATCAGTGGACAGGGGGCGGGTGAAAAACTGTTTTTT.

The chain links TRBV7-2 to TRBJ1-1, with 8 bases aligning to TRBD1. Per germline, CDR1 SGHTA and CDR2 FQGNSA. CDR3 length: 15 residues. The V and J ends lost 5 bases and 1 base, in that order; junction bases with no gene match: 6. The CDR3, as DNA: TGTGCCAGCAGCCCCCGGACAGGGACGAACACTGAAGCTTTCTTT. Translated, it gives CASSPRTGTNTEAFF.

V usage is TRBV5-6 and J usage is TRBJ2-1; D may be TRBD2 (6 bases). This CDR3 comprises 13 residues. CDR1 is SGHDT, CDR2 YYEEEE, per germline. The germline V and J ends were trimmed by 0 bases and 9 bases, with 10 bases remaining between them. The CDR3 DNA follows: TGTGCCAGCAGCTTGGGGTCGGGAGTTGAGCAGTTCTTC. It encodes CASSLGSGVEQFF.

Concerning this clone: Other DNA sequences of this sample code for an identical CDR3. The rearrangement uses TRBV5-1 and TRBJ2-1; TRBD2 aligns across 9 bases. Germline CDR1 and CDR2: SGHRS and YFSETQ. Losses at the gene ends were 3 bases for V and 0 bases for J; bases not matched to a gene: 1. The CDR3 has 15 residues. The CDR3 nucleotides read TGCGCCAGCAGCTCAGCGGGAGGCTCCTACAATGAGCAGTTCTTC. Protein: CASSSAGGSYNEQFF.

The chain links TRBV19 to TRBJ1-2; D remains ambiguous. The CDR3 runs 13 residues. Trimming pared 3 bases from V and 3 bases from J, leaving 8 bases between. The germline V gene encodes CDR1 LNHDA and CDR2 SQIVND (reference sequence). This chain's CDR3 is CASSMYIDYGYTF. CDR3 sequence (DNA): TGTGCCAGTAGTATGTACATCGACTATGGCTACACCTTC.

This clone was detected only a few times. The junction departs from germline at one end; a sequencing error may be responsible. The chain couples TRBV6-5 to TRBJ2-5; TRBD1 matches 7 bases. Germline values: CDR1 MNHEY, CDR2 SVGAGI. CDR3 length: 14 amino acids. DNA of the CDR3: TGTGCCAGCAGCGACGACAGGGAACAAGGGACCCAGTACTTC. It yields the protein CASSDDREQGTQYF.

The V gene is TRBV28, the J gene TRBJ2-1; 8 bases agree with TRBD2. CDR1 and CDR2 from the germline V gene are MDHEN and SYDVKM. J gave up 5 bases and V 7 bases, and 7 bases lay outside the gene matches. The CDR3 runs to 14 residues. The CDR3 spells CASKVAGFNNEQFF. CDR3 bases: TGTGCCAGCAAGGTAGCGGGATTCAACAATGAGCAGTTCTTC.

The rearrangement uses TRBV6-1 and TRBJ2-7; TRBD2 aligns across 7 bases. CDR3 length: 18 residues. The J segment lost 1 base and the V segment lost 4 bases, leaving 16 bases of the junction unmatched. Germline loops: CDR1 MNHNS, CDR2 SASEGT. The chain's CDR3 is CASSVPQGGLLQSYEQYF. Here the CDR3 DNA reads TGTGCCAGCAGTGTACCTCAGGGAGGGCTGTTACAATCCTACGAGCAGTACTTC.

This chain uses TRBV5-1 with TRBJ2-7, with TRBD2 matching over 10 bases. The germline gives CDR1 SGHRS, CDR2 YFSETQ. The J segment lost 1 base and the V segment lost 5 bases, leaving 9 bases of the junction unmatched. CDR3 length equals 16 residues. The CDR3 region has the DNA TGCGCCAGCAGTGTACTAGCGGGGCGGGGGTCCTACGAGCAGTACTTC. Translation: CASSVLAGRGSYEQYF.

The V and J genes are TRBV7-2 and TRBJ2-1; D gene ambiguous. The germline CDR1 and CDR2 sequences are SGHTA and FQGNSA. The length of the CDR3 is 14 residues. V was trimmed by 5 bases and J by 15 bases, leaving 23 bases between them. The CDR3 coding sequence is TGTGCCAGCAGCGCTTACATATCATCTGCTGGTCTGTTCTTC. This translates into CASSAYISSAGLFF.

The rearrangement joins TRBV7-9 to TRBJ1-1; TRBD1 agrees at 10 bases. Germline V gene sequence: CDR1 SEHNR, CDR2 FQNEAQ (reference sequence). V lost 5 bases, J lost 5 bases, and 14 bases stayed unmatched. The CDR3 has 17 amino acids. The CDR3 DNA reads TGTGCCAGCAGCACGACTCCCGGGACAGGGGTATCGACTGAAGCTTTCTTT. Translated: CASSTTPGTGVSTEAFF.

The J gene is TRBJ1-1, the V gene TRBV6-2 or TRBV6-3; 12 nucleotides agree with TRBD1. Germline CDR1 reads MNHEY; CDR2 reads SVGEGT. V lost 4 bases and J lost 3; bases outside the gene matches: 15. This CDR3 is 19 amino acids long. CDR3 DNA sequence: TGTGCCAGCAGTTCCTTCTCCGGGACAGGGGGCGTCTGGGACACTGAAGCTTTCTTT. Translated: CASSSFSGTGGVWDTEAFF.

V and J are TRBV12-5 and TRBJ1-2, with D possibly being TRBD1 (5 bases). Germline CDR1 LGHNT, CDR2 FRNRAP. This CDR3 is 13 amino acids long. Trimming removed 6 bases from V and 3 bases from J, with 11 bases in between. The chain's CDR3 is CASGSGRDYGYTF. The CDR3 nucleotides read TGTGCTAGTGGGTCGGGCAGGGACTATGGCTACACCTTC. Drawing the rest from reference TRBV12-5 and TRBJ1-2, the complete variable domain is DARVTQTPRHKVTEMGQEVTMRCQPILGHNTVFWYRQTMMQGLELLAYFRNRAPLDDSGMPKDRFSAEMPDATLATLKIQPSEPRDSAVYFCASGSGRDYGYTFGSGTRLTVV.